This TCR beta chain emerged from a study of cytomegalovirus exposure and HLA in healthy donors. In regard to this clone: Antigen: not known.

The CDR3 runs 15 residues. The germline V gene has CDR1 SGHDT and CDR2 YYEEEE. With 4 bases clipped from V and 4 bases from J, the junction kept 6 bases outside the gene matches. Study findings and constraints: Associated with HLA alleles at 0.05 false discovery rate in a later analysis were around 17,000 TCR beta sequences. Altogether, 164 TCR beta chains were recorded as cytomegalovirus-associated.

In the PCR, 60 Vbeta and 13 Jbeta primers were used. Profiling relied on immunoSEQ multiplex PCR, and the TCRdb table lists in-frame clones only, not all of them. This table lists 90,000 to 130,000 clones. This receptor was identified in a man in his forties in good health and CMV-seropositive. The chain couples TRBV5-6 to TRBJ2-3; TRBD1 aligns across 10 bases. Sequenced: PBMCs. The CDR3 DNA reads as TGTGCCAGCAGCACCGACAGGGGGCGAGCAGATACGCAGTATTTT. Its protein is CASSTDRGRADTQYF.